A single sample gave rise to the 24 T cell receptor beta chains below, sequenced in a study of identical twins. A single record per CDR3 protein comes from TCRdb applying MiXCR to the 5' RACE reads. The sample contains 350,000 or so distinct CDR3 sequences, 9% to 15% of which appear only once. This sample was shared with a second study, whose subject was yellow fever vaccine responses in identical twins.

The sequencing input was CD8+ T cells sorted from blood. The receptors were sampled from a woman aged 18-30 years in good health.

This clonotype has a handful of counts. This chain joins TRBV19 and TRBJ2-5; 13 nucleotides align to TRBD2. CDR3 length: 15 residues. V trimming: 5 bases; J trimming: 4 bases; junction bases outside the gene matches: 4. Germline V gene lookup returns CDR1 LNHDA and CDR2 SQIVND (reference sequence). In DNA, the CDR3 is TGTGCCAGTAGTGAGGGGACTAGCGGGACAGAGACCCAGTACTTC. It encodes CASSEGTSGTETQYF.

This clonotype has a handful of counts. This chain uses TRBV3-1 with TRBJ2-3, with unresolved D. Per the germline V gene, CDR1 is LGHDT and CDR2 is YNNKEL (reference sequence). The CDR3 spans 16 residues. Trimming took 1 base from V and 2 from J, leaving 13 bases between them. For the CDR3, the DNA is TGTGCCAGCAGCCAAGCCTTGGGGTGGGACACAGATACGCAGTATTTT. Translating it yields CASSQALGWDTDTQYF.

The chain couples TRBV5-1 to TRBJ1-4; D is ambiguous. The CDR3 totals 13 residues. V was pared by 0 bases and J by 8 bases, with 8 bases between. Germline V gives CDR1 SGHRS, CDR2 YFSETQ. DNA for the CDR3: TGCGCCAGCAGCTTGGGCCTGGAGGAAAAACTGTTTTTT. Protein sequence: CASSLGLEEKLFF.

This clonotype has just a few counts. The rearrangement uses TRBV4-1 and TRBJ1-3; D ambiguous. The length of the CDR3 is 14 residues. Germline V gene lookup returns CDR1 MGHRA and CDR2 YSYEKL. V dropped 6 bases and J dropped 0 bases, with 9 bases sitting between them. The CDR3 sequence is CASRPRDSGNTIYF. Written as DNA, the CDR3 is TGCGCCAGCAGACCGCGGGACTCTGGAAACACCATATATTTT.

In its sample, this clonotype was seen many times. The V call is TRBV4-1, the J call TRBJ2-7; the D is unclear. V gave up 1 base and J gave up 2 bases, with 9 bases separating them. Looked up from germline, CDR1 is MGHRA and CDR2 is YSYEKL. CDR3 length equals 14 residues. This CDR3 is CASSQVGVPYEQYF. CDR3 coding DNA: TGCGCCAGCAGCCAAGTGGGCGTACCCTACGAGCAGTACTTC.

There are a few counts of this clonotype. The chain couples TRBV20-1 to TRBJ2-2, with a weak D call TRBD1 (5 bases). The V gene lost 5 bases and the J gene lost 1 base, with 17 bases spanning the gap. Germline loops: CDR1 DFQATT, CDR2 SNEGSKA (reference sequence). The CDR3 has 16 residues. CDR3 in DNA: TGCAGTGCTGAGACCCTGGACACCTTGAACACCGGGGAGCTGTTTTTT. Translated, it gives CSAETLDTLNTGELFF.

This clonotype has only a few counts. The gene calls are TRBV7-7 and TRBJ2-2; 9 nucleotides line up with TRBD1. Germline lookup yields CDR1 SSHAT and CDR2 FNYEAQ (reference sequence). The V gene end was trimmed by 6 bases and the J gene end by 1 base; junction bases not matched to a gene: 3. The CDR3 contains 15 residues. DNA for the CDR3: TGTGCCAGCAGACGGGACAGGGAGAACACCGGGGAGCTGTTTTTT. Translated, it gives CASRRDRENTGELFF.

This clonotype was seen ten or more times. The chain links TRBV15 to TRBJ2-6; a weak D match, TRBD1 (6 bases). The CDR3 sequence is 16 residues long. V was pared by 3 bases and J by 1 base, with 10 bases between. The germline V gene encodes CDR1 LNHNV and CDR2 YYDKDF (reference sequence). CDR3 residues: CATSSKTGSGANVLTF. The CDR3 DNA follows: TGTGCCACCAGCAGCAAAACAGGGTCTGGGGCCAACGTCCTGACTTTC.

In DNA form, the CDR3 reads TGTGCCAGCAGTTTCCTTGCGTGGGAGACCCAGTACTTC. Its translation is CASSFLAWETQYF. V usage is TRBV12-3 or TRBV12-4 and J usage is TRBJ2-5; D remains unclear. V dropped 3 bases and J dropped 5 bases, with 10 bases sitting between them. The CDR3 has 13 residues.

The gene calls are TRBV12-3 or TRBV12-4 and TRBJ2-1, with TRBD1 as a possible D gene (8 bases). The CDR3 is 15 residues long. V was clipped by 2 bases and J by 10 bases, with 18 bases between them. CDR3 protein: CASSLRSGGGSEQFF. The CDR3 DNA is TGTGCCAGCAGTTTAAGGTCAGGGGGCGGGAGCGAGCAGTTCTTC.

The chain combines TRBV28 with TRBJ2-1; the D gene is possibly TRBD2 (6 bases). Germline CDR1 reads MDHEN; CDR2 reads SYDVKM. The CDR3 sequence is 17 residues long. V was clipped by 4 bases and J by 0 bases, with 16 bases between them. The CDR3 loop is CASSSVGAGSSYNEQFF. The CDR3, as DNA: TGTGCCAGCAGTTCCGTTGGTGCGGGAAGCTCCTACAATGAGCAGTTCTTC.

The rearrangement joins TRBV5-4 to TRBJ2-5, with 9 nucleotides matching TRBD1. The CDR3 spans 15 residues. CDR1 and CDR2 (germline): SGHNT, YYREEE (reference sequence). V lost 0 bases and J lost 4; bases outside the gene matches: 4. This CDR3 is CASSLETGGVETQYF. The CDR3 DNA is TGTGCCAGCAGCTTGGAGACAGGGGGGGTAGAGACCCAGTACTTC.

This clonotype was observed a few times. This CDR3 is CSASNRGAYEQYF. In nucleotides, the CDR3 is TGCAGTGCTAGCAACAGGGGAGCCTACGAGCAGTACTTC. The J gene is TRBJ2-7, the V gene TRBV20-1; 7 bases line up with TRBD1. The germline V gene has CDR1 DFQATT and CDR2 SNEGSKA (reference sequence). V gave up 3 bases and J gave up 2 bases; unmatched junction bases: 4. The CDR3 contains 13 residues.

This clonotype has more than one count but fewer than ten. The gene calls are TRBV4-1 and TRBJ2-2; 9 bases fit TRBD2. With 5 bases clipped from V and 6 bases from J, the junction kept 4 bases outside the gene matches. CDR1 and CDR2 from the germline V gene are MGHRA and YSYEKL. This CDR3 contains 14 residues. CDR3 DNA: TGCGCCAGCAGCACTCGGACTAGCGCCGGGGAGCTGTTTTTT. It encodes CASSTRTSAGELFF.

The V and J genes are TRBV6-5 and TRBJ1-4; possible D gene TRBD1, 5 bases. The V gene lost 4 bases and the J gene lost 0 bases, with 9 bases spanning the gap. Germline loops: CDR1 MNHEY, CDR2 SVGAGI. The CDR3 is 15 amino acids. The CDR3 coding sequence is TGTGCCAGCAGTTCGTCAGGGACAACTAATGAAAAACTGTTTTTT. Translation: CASSSSGTTNEKLFF.

The V and J genes are TRBV27 and TRBJ1-6; D gene uncertain. This CDR3 has 14 amino acids. Trimming shortened V by 5 bases and J by 12 bases, and 17 bases separated the two germline ends. Germline values: CDR1 MNHEY, CDR2 SMNVEV (reference sequence). CDR3 sequence (DNA): TGTGCCAGCAGTCTCCTTTCCTTGGACGGACCCCTCCACTTT. Encoded protein: CASSLLSLDGPLHF.

The V gene is TRBV11-2, the J gene TRBJ2-5; D is uncertain. This CDR3 is 13 amino acids long. CDR1 and CDR2 from the germline V gene are SGHAT and FQNNGV. V was clipped by 5 bases and J by 5 bases, with 12 bases between them. The CDR3 here is CASSPPWLETQYF. CDR3 DNA sequence: TGTGCCAGCAGCCCCCCTTGGCTGGAGACCCAGTACTTC.

The chain links TRBV25-1 to TRBJ2-7; D is undetermined. Germline V gene sequence: CDR1 MGHDK, CDR2 SYGVNS. Trimming took 3 bases from V and 3 from J, leaving 6 bases between them. The CDR3 consists of 12 residues. CDR3: CASSDGFYEQYV. The CDR3 DNA reads as TGTGCCAGCAGTGATGGCTTCTACGAGCAGTACGTC.

This chain uses TRBV13 with TRBJ2-5; no clear D gene. V dropped 2 bases and J dropped 1 base, with 5 bases sitting between them. The CDR3 totals 13 residues. Germline CDR1 and CDR2: PRHDT and FYEKMQ (reference sequence). CDR3 loop: CASSLIVQETQYF. DNA of the CDR3: TGTGCCAGCAGCTTAATCGTCCAAGAGACCCAGTACTTC.

In its sample, this clonotype was seen many times. The genes are TRBV9 and TRBJ2-3, with D unclear. Germline CDR1 is SGDLS and CDR2 is YYNGEE. The CDR3 has 15 amino acids. V was pared by 0 bases and J by 2 bases, with 10 bases between. CDR3 coding DNA: TGTGCCAGCAGCGTAGGGGGATATCCCACAGATACGCAGTATTTT. Protein sequence: CASSVGGYPTDTQYF.

CDR3 region: CASSQEGGNNHGYTF. The CDR3 DNA reads TGTGCCAGCAGCCAAGAGGGGGGGAACAACCATGGCTACACCTTC. This sequence joins TRBV14 and TRBJ1-2; D is perhaps TRBD1 (5 bases). V was pared by 0 bases and J by 6 bases, with 14 bases between. The CDR3 covers 15 residues. Germline-derived CDR1 and CDR2 are SGHDN and FVKESK.

The sample holds many counts of this clonotype. The chain uses TRBV4-1 and TRBJ2-2; TRBD2 agrees at 8 bases. Trimming removed 0 bases from V and 4 bases from J; junction bases left unmatched: 4. The CDR3 extends over 16 amino acids. The V gene's germline CDR1 is MGHRA and CDR2 YSYEKL. The CDR3 region has the DNA TGCGCCAGCAGCCAAGAAAGGACTAGCCCCACCGGGGAGCTGTTTTTT. It is translated as CASSQERTSPTGELFF.

The chain joins TRBV9 to TRBJ1-5, with D possibly matching TRBD1 (6 bases). V was clipped by 0 bases and J by 6 bases, with 16 bases between them. Germline values: CDR1 SGDLS, CDR2 YYNGEE. The length of the CDR3 is 16 residues. CDR3 region: CASSVGDLGGGQPQHF. In DNA, the CDR3 is TGTGCCAGCAGCGTAGGGGATTTGGGAGGGGGTCAGCCCCAGCATTTT.

The table lists this clonotype with a few counts. The chain uses TRBV20-1 and TRBJ2-7; no reliable D call. CDR3 length: 15 amino acids. V shed 1 base and J shed 0 bases, with 13 bases lying between them. Germline V gene sequence: CDR1 DFQATT, CDR2 SNEGSKA (reference sequence). The CDR3 DNA follows: TGCAGTGCTAGAGTATCGAGCGAGAGCTCCTACGAGCAGTACTTC. It encodes CSARVSSESSYEQYF.